Following are 15 T cell receptor beta chains from one sample sequenced in a study of a mutant IDH1 vaccine in newly diagnosed glioma. This sample's time point: week 47, end of study. A single vaccine dose contained 300 ug of mutant IDH1 20-mer peptide, and topical imiquimod was used with it. What these receptors recognize is not known. Assay used: immunoSEQ multiplex PCR; TCRdb lists only in-frame clones, some missing. The top ten hold approximately 3.8% of the sample, which has almost 25,000 clones, roughly 82% seen once. Sample: PBMCs, taken from a glioma patient whose treatment included an IDH1 peptide vaccine. These receptors were obtained from a man aged 40-50 years with glioma. Some clones in this sample may be carry-over from other donors' samples.

The V call is TRBV7-2, the J call TRBJ2-7, with 9 positions matching TRBD1. Germline trimming cut 5 bases from V and 3 bases from J; bases unmatched to any gene: 8. The CDR3 extends over 15 amino acids. The germline gives CDR1 SGHTA, CDR2 FQGNSA. CDR3 DNA: TGTGCCAGCAGCCTGGACAGGGGAGGCTACTACGAGCAGTACTTC. Its protein is CASSLDRGGYYEQYF.

The J gene is TRBJ1-1, the V gene TRBV6-5; D unclear. The length of the CDR3 is 14 residues. The V end was cut by 0 bases, the J end by 0 bases, with 5 bases between. Per the germline V gene, CDR1 is MNHEY and CDR2 is SVGAGI. CDR3 nucleotide sequence: TGTGCCAGCAGTTACTCGGCCCTGAACACTGAAGCTTTCTTT. This gives the protein CASSYSALNTEAFF.

This clone was found a few times. This chain joins TRBV6-6 and TRBJ2-5, with a tentative D call TRBD2 (6 bases). Germline V gene lookup returns CDR1 MNHNY and CDR2 SVGAGI (reference sequence). Between the trimmed V and J ends, which lost 6 bases and 2 bases, there was a span of 13 bases. This CDR3 is 14 amino acids long. CDR3 DNA sequence: TGTGCCAGCAGCCCTGGACGGGGGCAAGAGACCCAGTACTTC. Its protein product is CASSPGRGQETQYF.

V and J are TRBV18 and TRBJ2-7; the match to TRBD1 covers 11 bases. The J segment lost 5 bases and the V segment lost 1 base, leaving 7 bases of the junction unmatched. The CDR3 contains 16 residues. Germline values: CDR1 KGHSH, CDR2 LQKENI. The CDR3: CASSPRERTGGNEQYF. CDR3 sequence (DNA): TGTGCCAGCTCACCACGGGAGAGGACAGGGGGCAACGAGCAGTACTTC.

This sequence joins TRBV7-6 and TRBJ2-5; D might be TRBD2 (5 bases). Germline CDR1 is SGHVS and CDR2 is FNYEAQ. V lost 1 base and J lost 6, with 12 bases in between. The CDR3 contains 14 residues. The CDR3 region is CASSLEPSLKTQYF. Here the CDR3 DNA reads TGTGCCAGCAGCTTAGAGCCTAGCCTCAAGACCCAGTACTTC. Supplemented by reference TRBV7-6 and TRBJ2-5, the full variable domain reads GAGVSQSPRYKVTKRGQDVALRCDPISGHVSLYWYRQALGQGPEFLTYFNYEAQQDKSGLPNDRFSAERPEGSISTLTIQRTEQRDSAMYRCASSLEPSLKTQYFGPGTRLLVL.

The genes are TRBV2 and TRBJ2-5; 9 positions match TRBD1. Germline trimming cut 5 bases from V and 8 bases from J; bases unmatched to any gene: 12. Germline CDR1 reads SNHLY; CDR2 reads FYNNEI. The CDR3 totals 15 residues. CDR3: CASSPPMGQGRTQYF. CDR3 DNA: TGTGCCAGCAGTCCACCGATGGGACAGGGAAGAACCCAGTACTTC.

This clone was observed a handful of times. The chain has TRBV7-2 and TRBJ2-1, with TRBD2 matching 10 bases. Looked up from germline, CDR1 is SGHTA and CDR2 is FQGNSA. The CDR3 has 17 residues. V dropped 4 bases and J dropped 4; count of bases not matched to a gene: 10. The CDR3 is CASSSPGIAGGYNEQFF. The CDR3 DNA sequence: TGTGCCAGCAGCTCCCCAGGGATAGCGGGGGGATACAATGAGCAGTTCTTC.

V is TRBV19 and J is TRBJ2-1; D is perhaps TRBD2 (6 bases). Germline assignment: CDR1 LNHDA and CDR2 SQIVND (reference sequence). Between the trimmed V and J ends, which lost 7 bases and 9 bases, there was a span of 16 bases. The CDR3 sequence is 13 residues long. This chain's CDR3 is CASIAGRRGEQFF. The CDR3 DNA is TGTGCCAGTATCGCGGGTCGGCGGGGTGAGCAGTTCTTC.

This clone was detected a few times. The rearrangement links TRBV7-6 to TRBJ2-3; D not certain. This CDR3 comprises 13 residues. V lost 4 bases, J lost 6 bases, and 11 bases lay in between. Germline V gives CDR1 SGHVS, CDR2 FNYEAQ. CDR3 amino acids: CASSSPWPDTQYF. CDR3 sequence (DNA): TGTGCCAGCAGCTCCCCTTGGCCGGATACGCAGTATTTT.

The chain combines TRBV7-6 with TRBJ1-2; perhaps TRBD1 as D (6 bases). This CDR3 region has 15 residues. From germline, CDR1 is SGHVS and CDR2 FNYEAQ. The V end lost 1 base, the J end lost 5 bases, and 14 bases lay between the germline ends. CDR3 in amino acids: CASSLESGALYGYTF. The CDR3 nucleotides are TGTGCCAGCAGCTTAGAATCAGGGGCCTTATATGGCTACACCTTC.

The rearrangement uses TRBV5-6 and TRBJ1-6; D ambiguous. Trimming cost V 3 bases and J 7 bases, with 14 bases left between them. Per the germline V gene, CDR1 is SGHDT and CDR2 is YYEEEE. This CDR3 spans 15 amino acids. The CDR3 region is CASSSTGRKNSPLHF. The CDR3 nucleotides read TGTGCCAGCAGCTCGACCGGACGGAAGAATTCACCCCTCCACTTT.

The V call is TRBV29-1, the J call TRBJ2-1; D gene unclear. The CDR3 contains 13 residues. In germline, CDR1 is SQVTM, CDR2 ANQGSEA. Between the trimmed V and J ends, which lost 2 bases and 5 bases, there was a span of 10 bases. DNA for the CDR3: TGCAGCGTTGAACGTCCGACGGACAATGAGCAGTTCTTC. Encoded protein: CSVERPTDNEQFF.

This chain connects TRBV19 to TRBJ1-6; 7 bases are a match to TRBD1. The germline V gene has CDR1 LNHDA and CDR2 SQIVND (reference sequence). Unmatched junction bases numbered 4, after V lost 7 bases and J lost 4 bases. The CDR3 runs 14 residues. The CDR3 nucleotides read TGTGCCAGTAACCAACAGGGGTATAATTCACCCCTCCACTTT. It specifies CASNQQGYNSPLHF.

This chain links TRBV10-3 with TRBJ2-3, with 7 bases identical to TRBD2. This CDR3 region has 15 residues. CDR1 and CDR2 (germline): ENHRY, SYGVKD. Trimming cost V 10 bases and J 5 bases; bases outside gene matches: 15. The CDR3 DNA reads TGTGCCACCGGGGTGGCTAGCGGCGACATAGATACGCAGTATTTT. This encodes CATGVASGDIDTQYF.

The chain has TRBV18 and TRBJ1-1; D is unclear. CDR3 size: 14 residues. The V gene lost 2 bases and the J gene lost 6 bases, with 13 bases spanning the gap. Germline values: CDR1 KGHSH, CDR2 LQKENI. The CDR3 region has the DNA TGTGCCAGCTCACCATCAGGATTAAACGCTGAAGCTTTCTTT. It codes for CASSPSGLNAEAFF. Full variable domain (remainder filled in from reference TRBV18 and TRBJ1-1): NAGVMQNPRHLVRRRGQEARLRCSPMKGHSHVYWYRQLPEEGLKFMVYLQKENIIDESGMPKERFSAEFPKEGPSILRIQQVVRGDSAAYFCASSPSGLNAEAFFGQGTRLTVV.